These 9 T cell receptor beta chains came from one sample sequenced in a study of Graves' ophthalmopathy and Graves' hyperthyroidism. For repertoire sequencing, the TCR beta CDR3 regions were amplified from RNA transcripts. First-round RT-PCR with HTBI primers preceded a second-round multiplex PCR. TCRdb re-derived calls from the multiplex PCR reads in MiXCR, one entry per CDR3 protein. The sample includes hundreds of thousands of distinct CDR3 sequences, less than 55% of them seen just once. The sequenced material came from peripheral blood. The source is an adult man with Graves' ophthalmopathy.

In regard to this clonotype: Being one base from a much bigger clone, this may be a read error. This rearrangement joins TRBV10-3 to TRBJ1-2, with no clear D. Per the germline V gene, CDR1 is ENHRY and CDR2 is SYGVKD. The CDR3 runs to 14 residues. DNA of the CDR3: TGTGCCATCAGTGAGGGACCAAGGAACTATGGCTGCACCTTC. This encodes CAISEGPRNYGCTF.

This clonotype was detected a few times. The chain combines TRBV7-9 with TRBJ1-1, with unresolved D. There are 12 residues in the CDR3. V shed 5 bases and J shed 7 bases, with 11 bases lying between them. Germline V lookup: CDR1 SEHNR, CDR2 FQNEAQ (reference sequence). This CDR3 reads CASSPTTDEAFF. The CDR3, as DNA: TGTGCCAGCAGCCCGACTACGGATGAAGCTTTCTTT. Full variable domain (outside the CDR3, taken from reference TRBV7-9 and TRBJ1-1): DTGVSQNPRHKITKRGQNVTFRCDPISEHNRLYWYRQTLGQGPEFLTYFQNEAQLEKSRLLSDRFSAERPKGSFSTLEIQRTEQGDSAMYLCASSPTTDEAFFGQGTRLTVV.

The genes are TRBV2 and TRBJ1-5; the match to TRBD1 covers 7 bases. Germline CDR1 is SNHLY and CDR2 is FYNNEI. There are 12 residues in the CDR3. The V gene end was trimmed by 4 bases and the J gene end by 10 bases; junction bases not matched to a gene: 4. The CDR3 reads CASSARDSPQHF. CDR3 coding DNA: TGTGCCAGCAGTGCCCGGGACAGCCCCCAGCATTTT.

The V gene is TRBV7-8, the J gene TRBJ1-2; TRBD1 matches at 11 bases. The trim removed 5 bases at V and 6 bases at J, leaving 8 bases unmatched. The CDR3 loop spans 15 amino acids. Germline V lookup: CDR1 SGHVS, CDR2 FQNEAQ. CDR3 protein: CASSPPGQGGHGYTF. The CDR3 coding sequence is TGTGCCAGCAGCCCGCCGGGACAGGGGGGCCATGGCTACACCTTC.

As for this clonotype: This may come from a read error, since a much larger clone is one base off. This chain uses TRBV10-3 with TRBJ2-7; tentative D call: TRBD1 (6 bases). V lost 6 bases to trimming and J lost 5 bases, with 11 bases between them. Germline lookup yields CDR1 ENHRY and CDR2 SYGVKD. The CDR3 has 12 amino acids. This CDR3 reads CAISATGNEQYF. The DNA for the CDR3 is TGTGCCATCAGCGCGACAGGAAACGAGCAGTACTTC.

Only a few counts were recorded for this clonotype. J is TRBJ1-1 and V is TRBV12-3 or TRBV12-4; TRBD1 aligns across 9 bases. V shed 7 bases, J shed 4 bases, and the junction held 4 bases outside the gene matches. This CDR3 has 13 amino acids. CDR3 coding DNA: TGTGCCAGCACCCCGGACAGGGGCACTGAAGCTTTCTTT. The encoded protein is CASTPDRGTEAFF.

This sequence joins TRBV5-8 and TRBJ2-5; D remains unclear. The CDR3 contains 14 residues. Germline CDR1 is SGHTS and CDR2 is YDEGEE. V lost 0 bases to trimming and J lost 1 base, with 7 bases between them. This CDR3 is CASSLDVSQETQYF. In DNA, the CDR3 is TGTGCCAGCAGCTTGGACGTCAGCCAAGAGACCCAGTACTTC.

This clonotype has only a few counts. The genes are TRBV20-1 and TRBJ2-7; D gene ambiguous. The V end was cut by 2 bases, the J end by 6 bases, with 11 bases between. This CDR3 contains 12 residues. Germline V gene data show CDR1 as DFQATT and CDR2 as SNEGSKA (reference sequence). The CDR3 protein is CSARLSGSEQYF. The CDR3 nucleotides are TGCAGTGCTAGATTAAGTGGTTCCGAGCAGTACTTC.

This clonotype showed up many times. V usage is TRBV10-3 and J usage is TRBJ2-2; D remains ambiguous. The V gene lost 7 bases and the J gene lost 0 bases, with 9 bases spanning the gap. Germline V lookup: CDR1 ENHRY, CDR2 SYGVKD. The length of the CDR3 is 14 residues. CDR3 nucleotide sequence: TGTGCCATCACGGGCAGGTCGAACACCGGGGAGCTGTTTTTT. It encodes CAITGRSNTGELFF.